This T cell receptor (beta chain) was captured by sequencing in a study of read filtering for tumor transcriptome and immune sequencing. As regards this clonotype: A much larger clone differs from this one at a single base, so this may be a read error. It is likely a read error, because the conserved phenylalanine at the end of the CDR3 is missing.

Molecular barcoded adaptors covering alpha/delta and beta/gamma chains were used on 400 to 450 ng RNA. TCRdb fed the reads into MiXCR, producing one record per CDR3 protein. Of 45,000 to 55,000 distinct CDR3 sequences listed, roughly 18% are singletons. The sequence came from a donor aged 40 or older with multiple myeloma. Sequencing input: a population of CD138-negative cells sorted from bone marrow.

The CDR3 spells CASSPSTSAGTQYL. In nucleotides, the CDR3 is TGTGCCAGCAGCCCCAGCACTAGTGCTGGGACCCAGTACCTC. J is TRBJ2-5 and V is TRBV11-2; possible D gene TRBD2, 5 bases. V lost 5 bases and J 7 bases, leaving 17 bases between the germline ends. CDR3 length: 14 residues. Germline loops: CDR1 SGHAT, CDR2 FQNNGV.